Sequencing of this T cell receptor (beta chain) was carried out in a study of cytomegalovirus exposure and HLA in healthy donors. Per the germline V gene, CDR1 is SGHRS and CDR2 is YFSETQ. Losses at the gene ends were 4 bases for V and 14 bases for J; bases not matched to a gene: 11. The CDR3 has 13 residues. PCR used 60 Vbeta primers and 13 Jbeta primers. Libraries were prepared by immunoSEQ multiplex PCR; TCRdb keeps only in-frame clonotypes and omits some of them. This table has about 100,000 clones, 75% to 80% appearing once. As to this clone: Its antigen is unidentified.

Study-wide findings and caveats: In vitro checks showed that a few CMV-associated chains really do target CMV antigens. V- and J-gene trimming in TCR beta was tied to a missense DCLRE1C variant by an analysis performed later.

The rearrangement joins TRBV5-1 to TRBJ2-1, with 8 bases matching TRBD2. The clonotype originates from a man aged 60 to 75 in good health and CMV-seropositive. Source material: PBMCs. CDR3 sequence reads: CASSRGDGGVEFF. The CDR3 nucleotides are TGCGCCAGCAGCCGGGGGGACGGGGGGGTGGAGTTCTTC.